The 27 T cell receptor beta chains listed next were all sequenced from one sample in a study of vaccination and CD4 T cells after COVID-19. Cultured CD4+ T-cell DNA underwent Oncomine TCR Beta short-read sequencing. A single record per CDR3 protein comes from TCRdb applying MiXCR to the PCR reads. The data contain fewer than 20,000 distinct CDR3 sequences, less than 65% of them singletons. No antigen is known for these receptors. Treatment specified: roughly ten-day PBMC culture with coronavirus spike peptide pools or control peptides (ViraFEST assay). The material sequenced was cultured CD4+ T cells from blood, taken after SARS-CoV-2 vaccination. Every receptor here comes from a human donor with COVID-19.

CDR3 sequence (DNA): TGTGCCAGCATTCAGACTAGCGGGGATAACACAGATACGCAGTATTTT. This codes for CASIQTSGDNTDTQYF. The chain recombines TRBV6-2 or TRBV6-3 with TRBJ2-3, with 11 bases identical to TRBD2. The germline V gene has CDR1 MNHEY and CDR2 SVGEGT. This CDR3 has 16 residues. V shed 7 bases, J shed 2 bases, and the junction held 8 bases outside the gene matches.

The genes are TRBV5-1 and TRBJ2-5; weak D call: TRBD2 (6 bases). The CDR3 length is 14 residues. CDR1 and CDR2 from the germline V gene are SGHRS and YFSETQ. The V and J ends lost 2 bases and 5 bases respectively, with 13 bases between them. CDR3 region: CASSFGSLRETQYF. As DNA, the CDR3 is TGCGCCAGCAGCTTCGGGAGCCTCCGGGAGACCCAGTACTTC.

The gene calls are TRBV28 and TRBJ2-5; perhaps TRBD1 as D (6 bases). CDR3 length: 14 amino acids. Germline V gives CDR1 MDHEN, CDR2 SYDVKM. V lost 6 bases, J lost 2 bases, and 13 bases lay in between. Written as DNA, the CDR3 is TGTGCCAGCAGCCGTACAGGGAAACAAGAGACCCAGTACTTC. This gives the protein CASSRTGKQETQYF. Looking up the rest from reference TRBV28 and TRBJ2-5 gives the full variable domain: DVKVTQSSRYLVKRTGEKVFLECVQDMDHENMFWYRQDPGLGLRLIYFSYDVKMKEKGDIPEGYSVSREKKERFSLILESASTNQTSMYLCASSRTGKQETQYFGPGTRLLVL.

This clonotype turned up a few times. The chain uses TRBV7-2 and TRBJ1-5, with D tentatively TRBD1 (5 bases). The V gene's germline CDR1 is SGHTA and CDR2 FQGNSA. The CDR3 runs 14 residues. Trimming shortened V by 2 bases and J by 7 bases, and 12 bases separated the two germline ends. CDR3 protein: CASSLRPGRQPQHF. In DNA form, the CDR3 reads TGTGCCAGCAGCTTAAGGCCAGGGAGGCAGCCCCAGCATTTT.

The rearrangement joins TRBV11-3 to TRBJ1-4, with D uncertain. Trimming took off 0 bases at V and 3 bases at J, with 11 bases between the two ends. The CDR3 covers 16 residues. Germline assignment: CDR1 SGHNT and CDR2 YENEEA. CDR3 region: CASSLDLGLANEKLFF. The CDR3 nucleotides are TGTGCCAGCAGCTTAGATCTCGGACTGGCTAATGAAAAACTGTTTTTT.

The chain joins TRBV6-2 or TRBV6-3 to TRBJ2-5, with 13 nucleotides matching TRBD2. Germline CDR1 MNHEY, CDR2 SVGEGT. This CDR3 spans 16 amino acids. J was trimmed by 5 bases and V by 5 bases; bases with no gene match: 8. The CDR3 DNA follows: TGTGCCAGCAGTATGACTAGCGGGGGGCCGGGGGAGACCCAGTACTTC. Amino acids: CASSMTSGGPGETQYF.

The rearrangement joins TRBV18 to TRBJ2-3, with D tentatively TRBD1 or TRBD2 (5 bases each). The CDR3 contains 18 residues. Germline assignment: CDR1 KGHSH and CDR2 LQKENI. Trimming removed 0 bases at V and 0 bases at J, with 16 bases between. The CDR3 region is CASSPPGMGRASTDTQYF. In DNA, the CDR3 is TGTGCCAGCTCACCACCTGGGATGGGACGCGCTAGCACAGATACGCAGTATTTT.

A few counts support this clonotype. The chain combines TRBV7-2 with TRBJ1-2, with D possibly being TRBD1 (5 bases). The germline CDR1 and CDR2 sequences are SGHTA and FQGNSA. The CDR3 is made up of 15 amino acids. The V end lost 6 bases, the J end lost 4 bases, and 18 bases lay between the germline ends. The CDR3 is CASSTLRGNLYGYTF. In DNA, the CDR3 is TGTGCCAGCAGTACCTTGCGGGGGAACCTCTATGGCTACACCTTC. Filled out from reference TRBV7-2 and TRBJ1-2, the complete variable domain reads GAGVSQSPSNKVTEKGKDVELRCDPISGHTALYWYRQSLGQGLEFLIYFQGNSAPDKSGLPSDRFSAERTGGSVSTLTIQRTQQEDSAVYLCASSTLRGNLYGYTFGSGTRLTVV.

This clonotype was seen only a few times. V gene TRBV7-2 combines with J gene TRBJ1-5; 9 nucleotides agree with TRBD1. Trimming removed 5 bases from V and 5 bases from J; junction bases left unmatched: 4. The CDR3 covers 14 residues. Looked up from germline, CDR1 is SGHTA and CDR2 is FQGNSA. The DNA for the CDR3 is TGTGCCAGCAGCCCTCGACAGGGGGATCAGCCCCAGCATTTT. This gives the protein CASSPRQGDQPQHF.

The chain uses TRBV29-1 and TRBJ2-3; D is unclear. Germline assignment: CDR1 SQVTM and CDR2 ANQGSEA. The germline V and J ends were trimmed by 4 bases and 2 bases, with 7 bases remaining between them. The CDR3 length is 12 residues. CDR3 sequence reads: CSVGTATDTQYF. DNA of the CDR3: TGCAGCGTTGGGACGGCCACAGATACGCAGTATTTT.

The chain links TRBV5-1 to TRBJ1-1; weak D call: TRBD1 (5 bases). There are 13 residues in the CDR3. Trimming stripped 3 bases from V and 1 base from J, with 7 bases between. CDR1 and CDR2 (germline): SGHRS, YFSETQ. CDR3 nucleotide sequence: TGCGCCAGCAGCTGGACAACGAACACTGAAGCTTTCTTT. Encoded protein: CASSWTTNTEAFF.

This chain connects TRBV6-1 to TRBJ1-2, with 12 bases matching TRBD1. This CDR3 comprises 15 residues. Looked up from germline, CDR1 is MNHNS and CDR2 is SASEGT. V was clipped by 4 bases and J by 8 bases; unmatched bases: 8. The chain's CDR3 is CASSGRDRGLWGYTF. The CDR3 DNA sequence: TGTGCCAGCAGTGGCCGGGACAGGGGGCTCTGGGGCTACACCTTC.

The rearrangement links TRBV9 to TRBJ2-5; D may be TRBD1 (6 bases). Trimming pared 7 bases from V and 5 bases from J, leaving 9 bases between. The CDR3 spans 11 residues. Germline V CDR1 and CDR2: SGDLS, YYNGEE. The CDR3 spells CASGTLETQYF. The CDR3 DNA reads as TGTGCCAGCGGGACACTGGAGACCCAGTACTTC.

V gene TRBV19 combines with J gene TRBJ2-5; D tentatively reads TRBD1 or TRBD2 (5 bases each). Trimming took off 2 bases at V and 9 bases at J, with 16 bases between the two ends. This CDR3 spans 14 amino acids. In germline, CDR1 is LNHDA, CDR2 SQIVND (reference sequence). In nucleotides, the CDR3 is TGTGCCAGTAGTATAACCGGGGCCGCCTGGGCCCAGTACTTC. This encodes CASSITGAAWAQYF.

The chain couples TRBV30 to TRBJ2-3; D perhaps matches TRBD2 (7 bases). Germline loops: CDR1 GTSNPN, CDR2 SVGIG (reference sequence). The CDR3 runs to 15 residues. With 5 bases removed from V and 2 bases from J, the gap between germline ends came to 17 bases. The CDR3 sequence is CAWCPRRGHTDTQYF. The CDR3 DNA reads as TGTGCCTGGTGCCCCCGGCGGGGGCACACAGATACGCAGTATTTT.

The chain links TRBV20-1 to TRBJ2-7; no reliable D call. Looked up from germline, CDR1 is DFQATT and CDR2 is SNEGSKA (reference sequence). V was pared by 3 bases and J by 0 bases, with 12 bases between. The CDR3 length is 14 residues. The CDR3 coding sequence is TGCAGTGCTAGTCGTCCCTCCCTCTCCTACGAGCAGTACTTC. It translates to CSASRPSLSYEQYF.

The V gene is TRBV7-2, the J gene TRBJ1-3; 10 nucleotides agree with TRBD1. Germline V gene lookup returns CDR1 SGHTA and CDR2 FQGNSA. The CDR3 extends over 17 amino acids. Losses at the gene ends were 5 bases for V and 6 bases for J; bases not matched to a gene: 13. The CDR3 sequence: CASSRALGTGEANTIYF. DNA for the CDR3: TGTGCCAGCAGCCGCGCGTTGGGGACAGGGGAGGCAAACACCATATATTTT.

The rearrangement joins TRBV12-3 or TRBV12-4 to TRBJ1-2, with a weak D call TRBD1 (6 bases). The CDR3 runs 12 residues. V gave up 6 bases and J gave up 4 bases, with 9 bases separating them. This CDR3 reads CASSQGFYGYTF. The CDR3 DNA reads TGTGCCAGCAGCCAGGGGTTCTATGGCTACACCTTC.

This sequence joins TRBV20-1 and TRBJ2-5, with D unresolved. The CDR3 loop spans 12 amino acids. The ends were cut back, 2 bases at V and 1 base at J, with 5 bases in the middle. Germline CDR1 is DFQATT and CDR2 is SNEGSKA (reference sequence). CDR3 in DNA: TGCAGTGCTAGATTACCCCAAGAGACCCAGTACTTC. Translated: CSARLPQETQYF.

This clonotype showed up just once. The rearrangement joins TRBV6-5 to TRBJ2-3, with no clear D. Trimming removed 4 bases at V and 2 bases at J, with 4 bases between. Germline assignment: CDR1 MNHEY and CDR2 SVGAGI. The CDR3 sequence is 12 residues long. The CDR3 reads CASSSNTDTQYF. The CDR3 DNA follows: TGTGCCAGCAGTTCGAACACAGATACGCAGTATTTT.

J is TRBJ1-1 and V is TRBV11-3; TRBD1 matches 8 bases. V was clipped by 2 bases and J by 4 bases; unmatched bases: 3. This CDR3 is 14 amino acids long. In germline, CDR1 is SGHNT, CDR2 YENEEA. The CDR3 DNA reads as TGTGCCAGCAGCTTAATCAGGGGGCCCACTGAAGCTTTCTTT. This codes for CASSLIRGPTEAFF.

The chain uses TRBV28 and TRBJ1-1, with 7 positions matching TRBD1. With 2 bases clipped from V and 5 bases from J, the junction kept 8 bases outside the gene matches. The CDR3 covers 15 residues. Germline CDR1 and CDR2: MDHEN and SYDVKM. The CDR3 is CASSLGGGPGTEAFF. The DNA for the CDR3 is TGTGCCAGCAGTTTAGGAGGGGGCCCTGGAACTGAAGCTTTCTTT.

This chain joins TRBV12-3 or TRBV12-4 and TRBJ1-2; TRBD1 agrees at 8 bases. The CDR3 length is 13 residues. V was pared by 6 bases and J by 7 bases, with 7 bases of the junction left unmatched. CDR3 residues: CASSTGQAVGYTF. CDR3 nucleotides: TGTGCCAGCAGCACGGGACAGGCGGTTGGCTACACCTTC.

CDR3 bases: TGTGCCAGCAGCTCTCAAGATGGGAGCTCCTACAATGAGCAGTTCTTC. Its translation is CASSSQDGSSYNEQFF. The rearrangement links TRBV7-3 to TRBJ2-1; D is perhaps TRBD2 (5 bases). Between the trimmed V and J ends, which lost 4 bases and 0 bases, there was a span of 13 bases. CDR1 and CDR2 from the germline V gene are SGHTA and FQGTGA. The CDR3 extends over 16 amino acids.

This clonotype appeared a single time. The CDR3 is CSVTSGGTEAFF. CDR3 coding DNA: TGCAGCGTCACATCAGGGGGCACTGAAGCTTTCTTT. The chain uses TRBV29-1 and TRBJ1-1, with 7 bases identical to TRBD1. Germline CDR1 is SQVTM and CDR2 is ANQGSEA. The CDR3 loop spans 12 amino acids. V was pared by 6 bases and J by 4 bases, with 5 bases of the junction left unmatched.

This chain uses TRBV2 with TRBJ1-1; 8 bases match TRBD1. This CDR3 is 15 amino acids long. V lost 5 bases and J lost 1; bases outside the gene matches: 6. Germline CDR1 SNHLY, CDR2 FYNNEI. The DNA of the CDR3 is TGTGCCAGCAGTCCTGACAGGGGCGGGAACACTGAAGCTTTCTTT. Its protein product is CASSPDRGGNTEAFF.

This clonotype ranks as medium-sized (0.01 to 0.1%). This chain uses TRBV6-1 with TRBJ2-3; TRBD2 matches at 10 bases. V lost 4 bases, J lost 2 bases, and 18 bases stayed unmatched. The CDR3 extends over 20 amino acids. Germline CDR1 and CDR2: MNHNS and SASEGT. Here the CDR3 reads CASSGIDRGLAGGLTDTQYF. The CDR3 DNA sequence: TGTGCCAGCAGTGGAATAGACAGGGGATTAGCGGGGGGCCTCACAGATACGCAGTATTTT.